This T cell receptor (beta chain) originates from a study of CD8 T cells in ankylosing spondylitis. Germline-derived CDR1 and CDR2 are MNHNY and SVGAGI (reference sequence). V shed 6 bases and J shed 5 bases, with 11 bases lying between them. The CDR3 spans 13 residues. This clonotype was picked up a small number of times. Its target is unknown. Study-wide findings and caveats: In ankylosing spondylitis blood, a motif of about eight highly homologous TCR beta variants appeared characteristic.

TCRdb reprocessed the 5' RACE reads via MiXCR and lists one record per CDR3 protein. The sample has some 800,000 distinct CDR3 sequences, about 10% seen once; the top ten hold about 0.49%. The TCR comes from a male donor with ankylosing spondylitis. The chain has TRBV6-6 and TRBJ1-5, with D possibly being TRBD1 (5 bases). The sequencing sample was made of blood, either unsorted or a sorted T cell fraction (not recorded which). The CDR3 spells CASRLLGDQPQHF. The CDR3 region has the DNA TGTGCCAGCAGACTCCTAGGGGATCAGCCCCAGCATTTT.